One sample yielded the 9 T cell receptor beta chains listed below, sequenced in a study of cytomegalovirus exposure and HLA in healthy donors. The PCR ran on 60 Vbeta and 13 Jbeta primers. TCRdb keeps only in-frame clones here, not all; method: immunoSEQ multiplex PCR. This sample yields 65,000 to 80,000 clones, of which over 70% are seen a single time; about 20% belongs to the top ten. Sequencing input: PBMCs. All receptors derive from a woman aged 40 to 50 in good health and CMV-seropositive.

The rearrangement joins TRBV7-8 to TRBJ2-5, with 8 bases lining up with TRBD2. The CDR3 has 14 amino acids. Germline assignment: CDR1 SGHVS and CDR2 FQNEAQ. V was clipped by 7 bases and J by 4 bases; unmatched bases: 8. CDR3 DNA: TGTGCCAGCAAGGACCGCGGGGGGACAGAGACCCAGTACTTC. Protein product: CASKDRGGTETQYF. The variable domain in full, completed from reference TRBV7-8 and TRBJ2-5, reads GAGVSQSPRYKVAKRGQDVALRCDPISGHVSLFWYQQALGQGPEFLTYFQNEAQLDKSGLPSDRFFAERPEGSVSTLKIQRTQQEDSAVYLCASKDRGGTETQYFGPGTRLLVL.

This rearrangement joins TRBV7-8 to TRBJ1-2, with a weak D call TRBD1 (5 bases). The CDR3 extends over 15 amino acids. CDR1 and CDR2 (germline): SGHVS, FQNEAQ. The V end was cut by 5 bases, the J end by 7 bases, with 20 bases between. CDR3 sequence (DNA): TGTGCCAGCAGCCCACGGCCAGGGTTAACAGGTGGCTACACCTTC. Protein sequence: CASSPRPGLTGGYTF.

The J gene is TRBJ2-7, the V gene TRBV5-1, with 8 bases lining up with TRBD1. This CDR3 contains 15 residues. Germline CDR1 and CDR2: SGHRS and YFSETQ. The J segment lost 3 bases and the V segment lost 3 bases, leaving 8 bases of the junction unmatched. CDR3 DNA: TGCGCCAGCAGCTCGGGACAGGCGTCACGCTACGAGCAGTACTTC. Encoded protein: CASSSGQASRYEQYF.

This chain links TRBV5-1 with TRBJ1-4; TRBD1 matches at 9 bases. The germline V gene encodes CDR1 SGHRS and CDR2 YFSETQ. V lost 4 bases, J lost 0 bases, and 7 bases stayed unmatched. The CDR3 loop spans 17 amino acids. In DNA form, the CDR3 reads TGCGCCAGCAGCATATCGGGACAGGGTGCAACTAATGAAAAACTGTTTTTT. Encoded protein: CASSISGQGATNEKLFF.

The chain is built from TRBV5-1 and TRBJ2-5; tentative D call: TRBD1 (6 bases). The germline CDR1 and CDR2 sequences are SGHRS and YFSETQ. Trimming took off 0 bases at V and 4 bases at J, with 19 bases between the two ends. This CDR3 spans 17 amino acids. Here the CDR3 reads CASSLGSGPGVLETQYF. CDR3 coding DNA: TGCGCCAGCAGCTTGGGCTCTGGGCCAGGGGTATTAGAGACCCAGTACTTC.

The rearrangement joins TRBV29-1 to TRBJ2-3, with D tentatively TRBD2 (5 bases). Germline V gene data show CDR1 as SQVTM and CDR2 as ANQGSEA. The CDR3 has 13 amino acids. V was shortened by 7 bases and J by 1 base, with 12 bases between the two germline ends. CDR3 region: CSAVLGGTDTQYF. For the CDR3, the DNA is TGCAGCGCCGTACTAGGAGGCACAGATACGCAGTATTTT.

The CDR3 is CSVGLGSRIQETQYF. CDR3 coding DNA: TGCAGCGTTGGGCTGGGTTCCAGGATCCAAGAGACCCAGTACTTC. This rearrangement joins TRBV29-1 to TRBJ2-5; D unclear. CDR3 length equals 15 residues. Germline CDR1 reads SQVTM; CDR2 reads ANQGSEA. The V end was cut by 4 bases, the J end by 1 base, with 16 bases between.

This chain links TRBV5-1 with TRBJ2-3, with no clear D. The V and J ends lost 0 bases and 4 bases respectively, with 9 bases between them. The V gene's germline CDR1 is SGHRS and CDR2 YFSETQ. CDR3 length: 14 amino acids. The CDR3 nucleotides are TGCGCCAGCAGCTTGGTGGTTGCGGCAGATACGCAGTATTTT. It is translated as CASSLVVAADTQYF. The full variable domain, its missing parts supplied by reference TRBV5-1 and TRBJ2-3, is KAGVTQTPRYLIKTRGQQVTLSCSPISGHRSVSWYQQTPGQGLQFLFEYFSETQRNKGNFPGRFSGRQFSNSRSEMNVSTLELGDSALYLCASSLVVAADTQYFGPGTRLTVL.

V is TRBV7-9 and J is TRBJ2-7; D is ambiguous. The CDR3 length is 11 residues. V shed 5 bases and J shed 12 bases, with 14 bases lying between them. Germline-derived CDR1 and CDR2 are SEHNR and FQNEAQ (reference sequence). The CDR3 spells CASSPSQTPYF. CDR3 coding DNA: TGTGCCAGCAGCCCCTCCCAGACACCGTACTTC. The variable domain in full, with the rest retrieved from reference TRBV7-9 and TRBJ2-7, is DTGVSQNPRHKITKRGQNVTFRCDPISEHNRLYWYRQTLGQGPEFLTYFQNEAQLEKSRLLSDRFSAERPKGSFSTLEIQRTEQGDSAMYLCASSPSQTPYFGPGTRLTVT.